The 20 T cell receptor beta chains in this list originate from one sample, sequenced in a study of cytomegalovirus exposure and HLA in healthy donors. The PCR used 60 Vbeta and 13 Jbeta primers. Profiled with immunoSEQ multiplex PCR; TCRdb holds only in-frame clones, not every one. In the table there are tens of thousands of clones, around 74% of which are singletons. Sequences were obtained from PBMCs. The receptors come from a man between 25 and 39 years old in good health and CMV-seronegative.

The chain employs TRBV28 and TRBJ2-1; no clear D. This CDR3 is 13 amino acids long. V lost 5 bases, J lost 2 bases, and 7 bases lay in between. CDR1 and CDR2 from the germline V gene are MDHEN and SYDVKM. The CDR3 sequence: CASSPTAYNEQFF. CDR3 bases: TGTGCCAGCAGTCCTACAGCCTACAATGAGCAGTTCTTC.

The rearrangement uses TRBV15 and TRBJ1-5; D unresolved. This CDR3 has 16 residues. Per germline, CDR1 LNHNV and CDR2 YYDKDF (reference sequence). Trimming removed 0 bases from V and 1 base from J, with 10 bases in between. CDR3 loop: CATSREGWESNQPQHF. The CDR3 bases are TGTGCCACCAGCAGAGAGGGATGGGAGAGCAATCAGCCCCAGCATTTT.

The chain joins TRBV9 to TRBJ1-2; D remains unclear. V was pared by 0 bases and J by 3 bases, with 12 bases between. Germline loops: CDR1 SGDLS, CDR2 YYNGEE. CDR3 size: 15 residues. The CDR3 is CASSVEHSGDYGYTF. DNA for the CDR3: TGTGCCAGCAGCGTAGAACACAGCGGGGACTATGGCTACACCTTC.

The CDR3 loop is CASSVRTGGNGELFF. The CDR3 nucleotides read TGTGCCAGCAGCGTTAGGACAGGGGGGAACGGGGAGCTGTTTTTT. The chain has TRBV9 and TRBJ2-2; 10 nucleotides agree with TRBD1. CDR1 and CDR2 from the germline V gene are SGDLS and YYNGEE. The CDR3 is 15 amino acids. The V and J ends lost 2 bases and 7 bases, in that order; junction bases with no gene match: 5. Drawing the rest from reference TRBV9 and TRBJ2-2, the complete variable domain is DSGVTQTPKHLITATGQRVTLRCSPRSGDLSVYWYQQSLDQGLQFLIQYYNGEERAKGNILERFSAQQFPDLHSELNLSSLELGDSALYFCASSVRTGGNGELFFGEGSRLTVL.

This clone occurred once. The chain is built from TRBV21-1 and TRBJ2-2; the table gives TRBD2 as D, unverified against the DNA. TRBV21-1 has pseudogene status. This CDR3 spans 17 amino acids. CDR3: CASSKAFRRSAPGELFF. Here the CDR3 DNA reads TGTGCCAGCAGCAAAGCCTTCCGGAGATCCGCGCCCGGGGAGCTGTTTTTT.

To note about this clone: This CDR3 is also generated by other DNA sequences in the sample. This chain joins TRBV27 and TRBJ1-5, with 11 bases identical to TRBD1. Germline assignment: CDR1 MNHEY and CDR2 SMNVEV (reference sequence). The CDR3 spans 20 residues. The ends lost 6 bases at V and 0 bases at J; junction bases unmatched: 16. CDR3: CASRMSGTGGAEDSNQPQHF. CDR3 sequence (DNA): TGTGCCAGCAGGATGTCCGGGACAGGGGGAGCGGAAGATAGCAATCAGCCCCAGCATTTT.

This chain uses TRBV10-1 with TRBJ2-3, with TRBD2 matching over 8 bases. Per the germline V gene, CDR1 is WNHNN and CDR2 is SYGVQD (reference sequence). The V gene end was trimmed by 0 bases and the J gene end by 3 bases; junction bases not matched to a gene: 2. The length of the CDR3 is 15 residues. DNA for the CDR3: TGCGCCAGCAGTGAGTCCGGGACTAGGACAGATACGCAGTATTTT. It translates to CASSESGTRTDTQYF.

The table lists this clone with a few counts. At one boundary the junction diverges from the germline segment, which might be a read error. This sequence joins TRBV4-1 and TRBJ2-7, with 7 bases lining up with TRBD1. Germline V gene lookup returns CDR1 MGHRA and CDR2 YSYEKL. The CDR3 totals 13 residues. CDR3 amino acids: CASSRRDSNEQYF. The DNA for the CDR3 is TGTGCCAGCAGCCGCCGGGACAGCAACGAGCAGTACTTC.

The gene calls are TRBV7-2 and TRBJ2-7, with TRBD2 identical over 9 bases. The ends lost 9 bases at V and 2 bases at J; junction bases unmatched: 11. The CDR3 covers 15 residues. The germline V gene encodes CDR1 SGHTA and CDR2 FQGNSA. CDR3 protein: CASAGGGGSPYEQYF. DNA for the CDR3: TGTGCCAGTGCGGGGGGGGGCGGGAGCCCCTACGAGCAGTACTTC.

The CDR3 loop is CASTGMGTGGPGELFF. CDR3 coding DNA: TGTGCCAGCACTGGAATGGGGACAGGGGGTCCCGGGGAGCTGTTTTTT. J is TRBJ2-2 and V is TRBV27; 11 bases are shared with TRBD1. This CDR3 has 16 amino acids. V lost 7 bases and J lost 6; bases outside the gene matches: 10. Germline V gene data show CDR1 as MNHEY and CDR2 as SMNVEV (reference sequence).

The chain employs TRBV10-2 and TRBJ2-5; 8 positions match TRBD1. CDR3 length equals 14 residues. Germline CDR1 WSHSY, CDR2 SAAADI. The V gene end was trimmed by 4 bases and the J gene end by 7 bases; junction bases not matched to a gene: 8. CDR3 loop: CASSAGTGGRTQYF. In DNA form, the CDR3 reads TGCGCCAGCAGTGCCGGGACAGGAGGTCGGACCCAGTACTTC.

The chain recombines TRBV29-1 with TRBJ2-3; TRBD1 matches 9 bases. V lost 3 bases and J lost 10; bases outside the gene matches: 8. The CDR3 covers 13 residues. CDR1 is SQVTM and CDR2 is ANQGSEA in the germline V gene. CDR3: CSVEIPGTGSQYF. CDR3 DNA sequence: TGCAGCGTTGAGATTCCAGGGACAGGGTCGCAGTATTTT.

This clone was observed once. The genes are TRBV6-1 and TRBJ2-2; TRBD2 might be the D (5 bases). Germline CDR1 MNHNS, CDR2 SASEGT. V shed 7 bases and J shed 3 bases, with 15 bases lying between them. CDR3 length equals 15 residues. For the CDR3, the DNA is TGTGCCAGCACGGACTTTGAAGCGTACACCGGGGAGCTGTTTTTT. Its protein product is CASTDFEAYTGELFF.

The chain recombines TRBV5-1 with TRBJ1-1, with TRBD1 matching 10 bases. V trimming: 4 bases; J trimming: 0 bases; junction bases outside the gene matches: 6. Germline lookup yields CDR1 SGHRS and CDR2 YFSETQ. This CDR3 is built from 16 residues. For the CDR3, the DNA is TGCGCCAGCAGCCCGTGGACAGGGGGGGTGAACACTGAAGCTTTCTTT. This gives the protein CASSPWTGGVNTEAFF.

This chain uses TRBV7-2 with TRBJ1-2; maybe TRBD1 (6 bases). Trimming removed 3 bases from V and 1 base from J, with 12 bases in between. The germline CDR1 and CDR2 sequences are SGHTA and FQGNSA. This CDR3 spans 15 amino acids. The CDR3 sequence: CASSFAMDSNYGYTF. DNA of the CDR3: TGTGCCAGCAGCTTCGCCATGGACAGTAACTATGGCTACACCTTC.

The chain recombines TRBV29-1 with TRBJ1-1; a possible D gene is TRBD1 (5 bases). V was shortened by 3 bases and J by 10 bases, with 21 bases between the two germline ends. Germline V gene sequence: CDR1 SQVTM, CDR2 ANQGSEA. This CDR3 has 14 residues. CDR3 residues: CSVEGGSQGPVAFF. CDR3 DNA sequence: TGCAGCGTTGAGGGGGGGAGCCAGGGTCCAGTAGCTTTCTTT.

This chain joins TRBV5-4 and TRBJ1-2; 7 bases map to TRBD1. CDR3 length: 17 amino acids. Germline CDR1 SGHNT, CDR2 YYREEE (reference sequence). The V gene end was trimmed by 3 bases and the J gene end by 11 bases; junction bases not matched to a gene: 22. For the CDR3, the DNA is TGTGCCAGCAGCTCCAGGGACATAGCTTCCATCCAGGGGGTGTACACCTTC. It is translated as CASSSRDIASIQGVYTF.

This clone appeared a few times. As DNA, the CDR3 is TGTGCCAGCACAAGGGGGTTGTACACTGAAGCTTTCTTT. Translated: CASTRGLYTEAFF. The chain has TRBV6-1 and TRBJ1-1, with a tentative D call TRBD1 (6 bases). V was pared by 7 bases and J by 3 bases, with 12 bases between. Germline V gene data show CDR1 as MNHNS and CDR2 as SASEGT. This CDR3 contains 13 residues.

Turning to this clone: Mismatch with germline at one junction end may stem from a read error. The rearrangement links TRBV30 to TRBJ2-7; the match to TRBD2 covers 10 bases. Germline assignment: CDR1 GTSNPN and CDR2 SVGIG (reference sequence). The CDR3 totals 13 residues. CDR3 sequence (DNA): TGTGCCTGGAGTCCGATAGGAGCGGGAGGGCCTGTCTTC. It encodes CAWSPIGAGGPVF. Full variable domain (outside the CDR3, taken from reference TRBV30 and TRBJ2-7): SQTIHQWPATLVQPVGSPLSLECTVEGTSNPNLYWYRQAAGRGLQLLFYSVGIGQISSEVPQNLSASRPQDRQFILSSKKLLLSDSGFYLCAWSPIGAGGPVFGPGTRLTVT.

The chain employs TRBV7-9 and TRBJ1-1; 7 nucleotides line up with TRBD1. The CDR3 loop spans 15 amino acids. The germline gives CDR1 SEHNR, CDR2 FQNEAQ (reference sequence). V trimming: 5 bases; J trimming: 7 bases; junction bases outside the gene matches: 13. The CDR3 sequence is CASSATGDWGDEAFF. In DNA, the CDR3 is TGTGCCAGCAGCGCCACAGGGGATTGGGGGGATGAAGCTTTCTTT.